Below are 32 T cell receptor beta chains sequenced from a single sample in a study of CD8+ T cells in alopecia areata. After isolation, RNA underwent reverse transcription to generate cDNA as the sequencing template. Some clones are missing from TCRdb's copy, which holds only in-frame ones; the method was immunoSEQ multiplex PCR. The sample carries 200,000 to 250,000 clones, around 62% recorded once. The specimen comprised CD4+ T cells sorted from blood, sampled at week 0. These receptors originate from a human donor with alopecia areata.

This clone appeared a few times. The chain carries TRBV19 and TRBJ1-2; TRBD1 matches at 10 bases. This CDR3 has 13 residues. Germline V lookup: CDR1 LNHDA, CDR2 SQIVND (reference sequence). The J segment lost 8 bases and the V segment lost 5 bases, leaving 5 bases of the junction unmatched. In DNA, the CDR3 is TGTGCCAGTAGTGACAGGGGGCGCAGAGGCTACACCTTC. It is translated as CASSDRGRRGYTF.

Regarding this clone: Other DNA sequences of this sample code for an identical CDR3. The CDR3 DNA reads TGTGCCAGCTCACCAGGGGGGATCCTATCCTACGAGCAGTACTTC. Its protein product is CASSPGGILSYEQYF. V gene TRBV18 combines with J gene TRBJ2-7; a possible D gene is TRBD2 (6 bases). V was pared by 2 bases and J by 1 base, with 12 bases between. The CDR3 is made up of 15 amino acids. Germline CDR1 KGHSH, CDR2 LQKENI.

This sequence joins TRBV30 and TRBJ2-6, with D perhaps being TRBD1 or TRBD2 (6 bases each). The V end lost 4 bases, the J end lost 4 bases, and 11 bases lay between the germline ends. CDR1 GTSNPN and CDR2 SVGIG come from the germline V gene (reference sequence). This CDR3 is built from 14 residues. For the CDR3, the DNA is TGTGCCTGGAATAGGGGGGCCGGGGCCAACGTCCTGACTTTC. Amino acids: CAWNRGAGANVLTF.

This rearrangement joins TRBV29-1 to TRBJ1-5; a weak D match, TRBD1 (5 bases). CDR1 and CDR2 from the germline V gene are SQVTM and ANQGSEA. The germline V and J ends were trimmed by 6 bases and 5 bases, with 14 bases remaining between them. CDR3 size: 13 residues. CDR3 sequence reads: CSVRGDGDQPQHF. CDR3 in DNA: TGCAGCGTCAGAGGGGACGGCGATCAGCCCCAGCATTTT.

This clone was recorded only once. The chain joins TRBV30 to TRBJ1-4, with no clear D. V dropped 4 bases and J dropped 0 bases, with 21 bases sitting between them. Germline CDR1 is GTSNPN and CDR2 is SVGIG (reference sequence). This CDR3 region has 18 residues. CDR3: CAWTLPGGLGSTNEKLFF. CDR3 in DNA: TGTGCCTGGACTCTTCCAGGAGGCTTGGGATCAACTAATGAAAAACTGTTTTTT.

The chain uses TRBV7-2 and TRBJ2-1; 8 positions agree with TRBD2. Trimming cost V 4 bases and J 0 bases; bases outside gene matches: 14. CDR3 size: 19 residues. Per germline, CDR1 SGHTA and CDR2 FQGNSA. Written as DNA, the CDR3 is TGTGCCAGCAGCTCCCGGGGTAGCGGGATGGCCATCTCCTACAATGAGCAGTTCTTC. This sequence encodes CASSSRGSGMAISYNEQFF.

V and J are TRBV6-1 and TRBJ2-2; D uncertain. The CDR3 extends over 13 amino acids. Germline V gives CDR1 MNHNS, CDR2 SASEGT. V dropped 4 bases and J dropped 5 bases, with 8 bases sitting between them. CDR3 bases: TGTGCCAGCAGTGCCCACTCAACCGGGGAGCTGTTTTTT. It is translated as CASSAHSTGELFF.

The chain recombines TRBV2 with TRBJ2-1; TRBD1 matches at 7 bases. The J segment lost 3 bases and the V segment lost 10 bases, leaving 6 bases of the junction unmatched. The germline V gene encodes CDR1 SNHLY and CDR2 FYNNEI. The CDR3 is made up of 13 amino acids. The chain's CDR3 is CATHRDSYNEQFF. The CDR3 nucleotides are TGTGCCACCCACCGGGACAGCTACAATGAGCAGTTCTTC.

The gene calls are TRBV6-5 and TRBJ1-1, with D perhaps TRBD1 (5 bases). The CDR3 contains 11 residues. Germline V lookup: CDR1 MNHEY, CDR2 SVGAGI. V lost 5 bases to trimming and J lost 9 bases, with 10 bases between them. The CDR3 DNA reads TGTGCCAGCAGTACAGGCTGGAAAGCTTTCTTT. This codes for CASSTGWKAFF.

The rearrangement uses TRBV4-1 and TRBJ2-2, with 10 bases matching TRBD2. There are 17 residues in the CDR3. The germline V gene has CDR1 MGHRA and CDR2 YSYEKL. V shed 0 bases and J 2 bases; nucleotides not matched to a gene: 3. The CDR3 loop is CASSQETSGSNTGELFF. The CDR3 DNA reads TGCGCCAGCAGCCAAGAGACTAGCGGGTCAAACACCGGGGAGCTGTTTTTT.

In its sample, this clone was seen a few times. The V call is TRBV29-1, the J call TRBJ1-5; 8 positions match TRBD1. CDR1 and CDR2 from the germline V gene are SQVTM and ANQGSEA. The CDR3 length is 12 residues. V gave up 7 bases and J gave up 5 bases; unmatched junction bases: 4. The CDR3 DNA sequence: TGCAGCGCTTCGACAGGGGATCAGCCCCAGCATTTT. Residues: CSASTGDQPQHF.

CDR3 sequence reads: CASSLLGTQYF. CDR3 coding DNA: TGCGCCAGCAGCCTTCTTGGGACCCAGTACTTC. The chain joins TRBV4-1 to TRBJ2-5; D remains ambiguous. Trimming removed 4 bases at V and 7 bases at J, with 7 bases between. The V gene's germline CDR1 is MGHRA and CDR2 YSYEKL. CDR3 length: 11 residues.

The table lists this clone with a few counts. This chain links TRBV23-1 with TRBJ1-1; a weak D match, TRBD1 (6 bases). TRBV23-1 is annotated as an ORF whose role is uncertain. The germline V and J ends were trimmed by 0 bases and 1 base, with 9 bases remaining between them. The CDR3 spans 15 residues. CDR3 DNA sequence: TGCGCCAGCAGTCAATCGAACAGGGAGAACACTGAAGCTTTCTTT. Translating it yields CASSQSNRENTEAFF.

This clone was seen more than once but under ten times. This rearrangement joins TRBV7-8 to TRBJ2-1; no definite D call. Deletions cut 5 bases from V and 4 bases from J, with 3 bases between. This CDR3 is built from 11 residues. Looked up from germline, CDR1 is SGHVS and CDR2 is FQNEAQ. The CDR3 loop is CASSPYNEQFF. The CDR3 nucleotides are TGTGCCAGCAGCCCTTACAATGAGCAGTTCTTC.

V usage is TRBV4-1 and J usage is TRBJ2-5; D gene unclear. The germline V gene encodes CDR1 MGHRA and CDR2 YSYEKL. V was shortened by 1 base and J by 1 base, with 7 bases between the two germline ends. The CDR3 spans 14 residues. The CDR3 DNA follows: TGCGCCAGCAGCCAAGGGCAGGCCCAAGAGACCCAGTACTTC. Protein: CASSQGQAQETQYF.

This clone has a handful of counts. The chain links TRBV30 to TRBJ1-2, with 7 positions matching TRBD1. Germline V gene sequence: CDR1 GTSNPN, CDR2 SVGIG (reference sequence). This CDR3 spans 15 amino acids. Trimming at V came to 0 bases and at J to 4 bases, leaving 8 bases not matched to a gene. CDR3 nucleotide sequence: TGTGCCTGGAGTGTACAGACAGGGAGGGTCTATGGCTACACCTTC. Protein product: CAWSVQTGRVYGYTF. The whole variable domain, remainder taken from reference TRBV30 and TRBJ1-2, is SQTIHQWPATLVQPVGSPLSLECTVEGTSNPNLYWYRQAAGRGLQLLFYSVGIGQISSEVPQNLSASRPQDRQFILSSKKLLLSDSGFYLCAWSVQTGRVYGYTFGSGTRLTVV.

This clone appeared once. This chain links TRBV30 with TRBJ2-7, with D uncertain. Deletions cut 0 bases from V and 2 bases from J, with 8 bases between. CDR3 size: 13 residues. Germline CDR1 and CDR2: GTSNPN and SVGIG (reference sequence). In nucleotides, the CDR3 is TGTGCCTGGAGTGTAGGCGGAACCTACGAGCAGTACTTC. As protein: CAWSVGGTYEQYF. Based on the CDR3 plus reference TRBV30 and TRBJ2-7, the full variable domain is SQTIHQWPATLVQPVGSPLSLECTVEGTSNPNLYWYRQAAGRGLQLLFYSVGIGQISSEVPQNLSASRPQDRQFILSSKKLLLSDSGFYLCAWSVGGTYEQYFGPGTRLTVT.

The rearrangement links TRBV6-6 to TRBJ2-4, with 7 bases identical to TRBD1. Germline trimming cut 5 bases from V and 1 base from J; bases unmatched to any gene: 2. This CDR3 is built from 14 residues. Germline-derived CDR1 and CDR2 are MNHNY and SVGAGI (reference sequence). CDR3 sequence reads: CASSLGQAKNIQYF. The CDR3 nucleotides are TGTGCCAGCAGTCTGGGACAGGCCAAAAACATTCAGTACTTC.

This clone was seen once. The chain carries TRBV27 and TRBJ1-4, with 7 positions matching TRBD1. The CDR3 length is 12 residues. J lost 5 bases, V lost 11 bases, and 5 bases had no gene match. Germline CDR1 and CDR2: MNHEY and SMNVEV (reference sequence). This chain's CDR3 is CALRGQNEKLFF. The CDR3 DNA follows: TGTGCCCTTAGGGGGCAGAATGAAAAACTGTTTTTT.

This clone was detected once. This chain connects TRBV7-2 to TRBJ1-1, with 8 bases matching TRBD1. Trimming took 1 base from V and 3 from J; bases not matched to a gene: 10. The CDR3 has 17 residues. Per germline, CDR1 SGHTA and CDR2 FQGNSA. The CDR3 reads CASSLGASGGLDTEAFF. The CDR3 DNA sequence: TGTGCCAGCAGCTTAGGCGCGTCAGGGGGCTTGGACACTGAAGCTTTCTTT.

In this sample, this clone turned up once. The chain carries TRBV9 and TRBJ2-7, with D unresolved. CDR3 length: 13 amino acids. Germline assignment: CDR1 SGDLS and CDR2 YYNGEE. Between the trimmed V and J ends, which lost 2 bases and 3 bases, there was a span of 9 bases. The CDR3 loop is CASSVLGSYEQYF. The CDR3 DNA sequence: TGTGCCAGCAGCGTCTTGGGCAGCTACGAGCAGTACTTC.

This clone was counted only a few times. The chain uses TRBV2 and TRBJ1-5, with D unresolved. CDR1 and CDR2 (germline): SNHLY, FYNNEI. The CDR3 consists of 14 residues. Trimming left V 7 bases short and J 0 bases short, with 10 bases between. CDR3 region: CASTRRNSNQPQHF. In DNA, the CDR3 is TGTGCCAGCACCAGACGGAATAGCAATCAGCCCCAGCATTTT.

The chain links TRBV5-5 to TRBJ2-2, with 8 bases aligning to TRBD1. J gave up 5 bases and V 4 bases, and 7 bases lay outside the gene matches. CDR3 length: 15 residues. Germline CDR1 reads SGHKS; CDR2 reads YYEKEE (reference sequence). CDR3 sequence: CASSADRGSTGELFF. CDR3 DNA sequence: TGTGCCAGCAGCGCCGACAGGGGATCTACCGGGGAGCTGTTTTTT. The whole variable domain, remainder taken from reference TRBV5-5 and TRBJ2-2, is DAGVTQSPTHLIKTRGQQVTLRCSPISGHKSVSWYQQVLGQGPQFIFQYYEKEERGRGNFPDRFSARQFPNYSSELNVNALLLGDSALYLCASSADRGSTGELFFGEGSRLTVL.

The V gene is TRBV4-1, the J gene TRBJ2-1; 11 bases match TRBD2. The junction had 5 bases not matched to a gene; V was cut back by 2 bases and J by 8 bases. The CDR3 is 15 residues long. Germline CDR1 is MGHRA and CDR2 is YSYEKL. The CDR3 loop is CASSQPTSGRYEQFF. In DNA form, the CDR3 reads TGCGCCAGCAGCCAACCCACTAGCGGGAGATATGAGCAGTTCTTC.

The CDR3 DNA is TGCAGCGTTGATAGCGGGGGCTCCTACAATGAGCAGTTCTTC. Protein: CSVDSGGSYNEQFF. The chain links TRBV29-1 to TRBJ2-1; 9 positions agree with TRBD2. The CDR3 runs 14 residues. Germline lookup yields CDR1 SQVTM and CDR2 ANQGSEA. The J segment lost 0 bases and the V segment lost 3 bases, leaving 0 bases of the junction unmatched.

The chain carries TRBV5-1 and TRBJ2-5; D uncertain. This CDR3 is 12 amino acids long. Trimming removed 0 bases from V and 1 base from J, with 1 base in between. The germline V gene encodes CDR1 SGHRS and CDR2 YFSETQ. CDR3 nucleotides: TGCGCCAGCAGCTTGGCCCAAGAGACCCAGTACTTC. This encodes CASSLAQETQYF.

This clone was observed a handful of times. This rearrangement joins TRBV7-9 to TRBJ2-5; D not resolved. The germline V gene encodes CDR1 SEHNR and CDR2 FQNEAQ (reference sequence). V was cut by 1 base and J by 3 bases, with 6 bases left in between. The CDR3 runs 13 residues. The CDR3 DNA reads as TGTGCCAGCAGCTTAGGTACAGAAGAGACCCAGTACTTC. It translates to CASSLGTEETQYF.

In DNA form, the CDR3 reads TGCAGCGTTGAACCGGGACGGTCCACCGGGGAGCTGTTTTTT. Translating it yields CSVEPGRSTGELFF. The chain couples TRBV29-1 to TRBJ2-2, with D possibly being TRBD1 or TRBD2 (5 bases each). The V end was cut by 2 bases, the J end by 4 bases, with 11 bases between. The CDR3 totals 14 residues. Germline CDR1 is SQVTM and CDR2 is ANQGSEA.

The J gene is TRBJ1-5, the V gene TRBV19; D unresolved. V dropped 3 bases and J dropped 7 bases, with 7 bases sitting between them. Germline CDR1 reads LNHDA; CDR2 reads SQIVND (reference sequence). The CDR3 has 12 amino acids. The CDR3 here is CASSIRTQPQHF. The CDR3 coding sequence is TGTGCCAGTAGTATTCGAACCCAGCCCCAGCATTTT. The full variable domain, in which reference TRBV19 and TRBJ1-5 provide the parts outside the CDR3, is DGGITQSPKYLFRKEGQNVTLSCEQNLNHDAMYWYRQDPGQGLRLIYYSQIVNDFQKGDIAEGYSVSREKKESFPLTVTSAQKNPTAFYLCASSIRTQPQHFGDGTRLSIL.

This clone was seen a handful of times. The chain has TRBV18 and TRBJ2-7; 8 bases line up with TRBD1. CDR3 length equals 13 residues. Germline V gene data show CDR1 as KGHSH and CDR2 as LQKENI. The V and J ends lost 7 bases and 3 bases, in that order; junction bases with no gene match: 5. This CDR3 is CASFATGGYEQYF. For the CDR3, the DNA is TGTGCCAGCTTCGCAACAGGGGGCTACGAGCAGTACTTC.

The genes are TRBV23-1 and TRBJ2-1; TRBD1 agrees at 10 bases. TRBV23-1 is an ORF, with its function uncertain. The V segment lost 8 bases and the J segment 8 bases; nucleotides outside the gene matches: 12. This CDR3 contains 15 residues. DNA of the CDR3: TGCGCCAGCTCCCACCGGGACAGGGGTGACGATGAGCAGTTCTTC. As protein: CASSHRDRGDDEQFF.

V and J are TRBV30 and TRBJ2-1; 10 bases are shared with TRBD2. The CDR3 is made up of 19 amino acids. Germline CDR1 is GTSNPN and CDR2 is SVGIG (reference sequence). After removal of 0 bases from V and 1 base from J, the junction contained 12 bases not matched to a gene. Here the CDR3 reads CAWSVPPWTSGPSYNEQFF. For the CDR3, the DNA is TGTGCCTGGAGTGTACCCCCGTGGACTAGCGGTCCTTCCTACAATGAGCAGTTCTTC.